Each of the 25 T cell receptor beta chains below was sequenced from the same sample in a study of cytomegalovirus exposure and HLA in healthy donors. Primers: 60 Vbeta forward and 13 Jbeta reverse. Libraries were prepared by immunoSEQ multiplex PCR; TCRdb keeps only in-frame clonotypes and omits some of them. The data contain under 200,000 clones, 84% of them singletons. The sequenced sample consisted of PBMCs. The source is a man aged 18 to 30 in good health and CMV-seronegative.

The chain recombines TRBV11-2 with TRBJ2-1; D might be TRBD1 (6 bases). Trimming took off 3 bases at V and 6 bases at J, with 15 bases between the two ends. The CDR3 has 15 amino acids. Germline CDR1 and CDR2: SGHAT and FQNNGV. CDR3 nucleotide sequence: TGTGCCAGCAGCTTTCAGGGGCCAACCCCCAATGAGCAGTTCTTC. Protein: CASSFQGPTPNEQFF.

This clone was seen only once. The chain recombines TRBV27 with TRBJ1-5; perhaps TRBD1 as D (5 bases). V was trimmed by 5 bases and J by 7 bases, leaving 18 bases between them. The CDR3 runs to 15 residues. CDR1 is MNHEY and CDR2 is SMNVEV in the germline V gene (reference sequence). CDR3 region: CASSMGGGRGQPQHF. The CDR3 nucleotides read TGTGCCAGCAGTATGGGGGGGGGAAGAGGGCAGCCCCAGCATTTT.

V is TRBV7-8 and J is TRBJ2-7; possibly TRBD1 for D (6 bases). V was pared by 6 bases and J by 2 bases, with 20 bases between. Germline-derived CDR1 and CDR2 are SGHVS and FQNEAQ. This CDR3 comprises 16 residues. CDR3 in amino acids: CASSPGAGTLTYEQYF. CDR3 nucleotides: TGTGCCAGCAGTCCAGGGGCCGGGACACTAACCTACGAGCAGTACTTC.

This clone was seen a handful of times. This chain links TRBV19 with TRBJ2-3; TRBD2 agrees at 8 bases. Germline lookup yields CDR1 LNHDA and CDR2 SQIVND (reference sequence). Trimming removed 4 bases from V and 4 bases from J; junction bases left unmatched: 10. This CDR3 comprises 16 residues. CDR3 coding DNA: TGTGCCAGTAGTAGCGGGGGGCGCCTCGTATCAGATACGCAGTATTTT. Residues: CASSSGGRLVSDTQYF.

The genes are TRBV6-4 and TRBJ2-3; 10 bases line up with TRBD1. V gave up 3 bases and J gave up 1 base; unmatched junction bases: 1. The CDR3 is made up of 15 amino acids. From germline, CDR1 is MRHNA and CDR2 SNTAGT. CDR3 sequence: CASSEGTGGTDTQYF. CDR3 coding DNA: TGTGCCAGCAGTGAAGGGACAGGGGGCACAGATACGCAGTATTTT.

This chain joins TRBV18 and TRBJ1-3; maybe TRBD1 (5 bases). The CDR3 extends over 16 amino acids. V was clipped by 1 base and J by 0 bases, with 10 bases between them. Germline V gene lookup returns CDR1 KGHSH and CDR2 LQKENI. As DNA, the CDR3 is TGTGCCAGCTCACCACGGGTTGACAGCTCTGGAAACACCATATATTTT. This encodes CASSPRVDSSGNTIYF. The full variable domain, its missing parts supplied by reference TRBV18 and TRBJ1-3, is NAGVMQNPRHLVRRRGQEARLRCSPMKGHSHVYWYRQLPEEGLKFMVYLQKENIIDESGMPKERFSAEFPKEGPSILRIQQVVRGDSAAYFCASSPRVDSSGNTIYFGEGSWLTVV.

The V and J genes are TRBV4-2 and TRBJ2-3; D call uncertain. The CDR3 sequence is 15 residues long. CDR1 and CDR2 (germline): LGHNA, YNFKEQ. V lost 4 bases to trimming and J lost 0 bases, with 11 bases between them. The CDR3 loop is CASSLGGSSTDTQYF. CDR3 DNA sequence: TGTGCCAGCAGCCTTGGCGGATCTAGCACAGATACGCAGTATTTT.

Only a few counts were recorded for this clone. The CDR3 here is CAMSRGISTDTQYF. In DNA, the CDR3 is TGTGCCATGTCGAGGGGGATTAGCACAGATACGCAGTATTTT. This chain links TRBV5-4 with TRBJ2-3; perhaps TRBD1 as D (6 bases). V was shortened by 9 bases and J by 0 bases, with 14 bases between the two germline ends. Germline CDR1 reads SGHNT; CDR2 reads YYREEE (reference sequence). The CDR3 contains 14 residues.

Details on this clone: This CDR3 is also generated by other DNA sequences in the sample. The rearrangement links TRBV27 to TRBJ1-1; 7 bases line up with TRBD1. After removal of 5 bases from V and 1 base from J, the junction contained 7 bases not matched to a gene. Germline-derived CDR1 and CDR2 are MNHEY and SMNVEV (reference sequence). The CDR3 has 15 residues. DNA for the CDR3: TGTGCCAGCAGTCCCCTGGGACAGACGAACACTGAAGCTTTCTTT. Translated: CASSPLGQTNTEAFF.

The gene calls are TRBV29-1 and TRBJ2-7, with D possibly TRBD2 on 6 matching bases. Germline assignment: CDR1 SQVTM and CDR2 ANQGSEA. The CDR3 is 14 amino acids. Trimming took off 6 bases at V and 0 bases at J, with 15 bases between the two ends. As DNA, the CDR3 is TGCAGCGTCGTTGGGACTTTCAGCTCCTACGAGCAGTACTTC. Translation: CSVVGTFSSYEQYF.

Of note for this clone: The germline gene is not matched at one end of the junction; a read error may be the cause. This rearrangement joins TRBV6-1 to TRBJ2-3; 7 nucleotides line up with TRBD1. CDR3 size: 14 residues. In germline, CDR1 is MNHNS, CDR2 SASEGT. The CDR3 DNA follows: TGTGCCGGCAGCACCAGGGGGAACACAGATACGCAGTATTTT. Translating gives CAGSTRGNTDTQYF.

The CDR3 DNA reads TGTGCCAGCAGTCCAATGGGGGGGGGCGGAGAAAAACTGTTTTTT. It codes for CASSPMGGGGEKLFF. This chain joins TRBV27 and TRBJ1-4; weak D call: TRBD1 (6 bases). Trimming stripped 5 bases from V and 8 bases from J, with 18 bases between. Germline V gene lookup returns CDR1 MNHEY and CDR2 SMNVEV (reference sequence). CDR3 size: 15 residues.

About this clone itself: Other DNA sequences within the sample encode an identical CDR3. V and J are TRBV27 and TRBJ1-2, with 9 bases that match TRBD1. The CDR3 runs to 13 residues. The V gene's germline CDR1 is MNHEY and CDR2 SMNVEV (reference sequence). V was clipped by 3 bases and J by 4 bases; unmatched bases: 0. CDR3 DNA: TGTGCCAGCAGTTTGGACAGGGGCTATGGCTACACCTTC. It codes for CASSLDRGYGYTF.

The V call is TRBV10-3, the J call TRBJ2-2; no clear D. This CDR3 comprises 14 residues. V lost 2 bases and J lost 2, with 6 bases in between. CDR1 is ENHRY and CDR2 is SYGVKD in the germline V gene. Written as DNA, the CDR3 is TGTGCCATCAGTGAGAATATAAACACCGGGGAGCTGTTTTTT. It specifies CAISENINTGELFF.

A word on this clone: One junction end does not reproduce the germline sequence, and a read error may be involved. CDR3 sequence reads: CASSPLAFGQGASHEQYF. The DNA of the CDR3 is TGTGCCAGCTCACCCTTAGCCTTTGGACAGGGGGCCTCCCACGAGCAGTACTTC. The V and J genes are TRBV18 and TRBJ2-7; 11 nucleotides agree with TRBD1. The CDR3 loop spans 18 amino acids. The germline V gene encodes CDR1 KGHSH and CDR2 LQKENI.

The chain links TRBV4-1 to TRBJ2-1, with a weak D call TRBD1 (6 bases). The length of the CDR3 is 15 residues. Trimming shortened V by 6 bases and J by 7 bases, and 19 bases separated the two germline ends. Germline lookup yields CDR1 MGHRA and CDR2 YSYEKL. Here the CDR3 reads CASRQPGQRGNEQFF. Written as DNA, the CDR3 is TGCGCCAGCAGGCAACCGGGTCAAAGGGGGAATGAGCAGTTCTTC.

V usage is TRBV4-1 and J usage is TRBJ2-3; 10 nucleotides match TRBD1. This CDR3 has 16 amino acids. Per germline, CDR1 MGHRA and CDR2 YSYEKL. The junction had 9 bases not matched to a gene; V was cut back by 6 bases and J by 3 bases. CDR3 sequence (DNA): TGCGCCAGCAGGGACCGGGACAGGGGTAGAACAGATACGCAGTATTTT. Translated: CASRDRDRGRTDTQYF.

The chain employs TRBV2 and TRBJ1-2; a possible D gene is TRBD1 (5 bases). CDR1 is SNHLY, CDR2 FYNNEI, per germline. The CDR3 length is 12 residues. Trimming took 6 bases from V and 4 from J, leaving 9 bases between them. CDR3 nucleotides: TGTGCCAGCAGCCCGACAGTCTATGGCTACACCTTC. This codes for CASSPTVYGYTF.

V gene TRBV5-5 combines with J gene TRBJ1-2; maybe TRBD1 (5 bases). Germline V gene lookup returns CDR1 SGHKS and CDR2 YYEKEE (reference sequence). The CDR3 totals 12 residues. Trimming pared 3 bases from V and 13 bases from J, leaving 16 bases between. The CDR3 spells CASSYTTDSGTF. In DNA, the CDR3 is TGTGCCAGCAGCTATACGACAGATTCTGGCACCTTC.

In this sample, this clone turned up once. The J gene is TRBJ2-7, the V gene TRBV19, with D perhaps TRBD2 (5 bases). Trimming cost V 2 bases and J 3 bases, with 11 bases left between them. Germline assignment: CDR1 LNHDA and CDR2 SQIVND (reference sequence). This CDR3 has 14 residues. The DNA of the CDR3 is TGTGCCAGTAGTATACGGGGAGCCATCTACGAGCAGTACTTC. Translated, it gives CASSIRGAIYEQYF.

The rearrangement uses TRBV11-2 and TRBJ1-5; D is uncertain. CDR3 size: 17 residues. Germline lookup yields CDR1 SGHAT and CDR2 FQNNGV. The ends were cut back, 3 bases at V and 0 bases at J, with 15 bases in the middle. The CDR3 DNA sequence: TGTGCCAGCAGCTTCAGAGGGAAATCGGATAGCAATCAGCCCCAGCATTTT. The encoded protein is CASSFRGKSDSNQPQHF.

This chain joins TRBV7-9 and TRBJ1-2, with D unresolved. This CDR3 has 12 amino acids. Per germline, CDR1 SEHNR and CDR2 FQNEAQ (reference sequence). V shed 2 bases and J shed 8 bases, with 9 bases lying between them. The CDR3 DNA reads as TGTGCCAGCAGCTTAAATTCTCCCGGCTACACCTTC. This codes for CASSLNSPGYTF. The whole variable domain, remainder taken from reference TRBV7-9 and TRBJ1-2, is DTGVSQNPRHKITKRGQNVTFRCDPISEHNRLYWYRQTLGQGPEFLTYFQNEAQLEKSRLLSDRFSAERPKGSFSTLEIQRTEQGDSAMYLCASSLNSPGYTFGSGTRLTVV.

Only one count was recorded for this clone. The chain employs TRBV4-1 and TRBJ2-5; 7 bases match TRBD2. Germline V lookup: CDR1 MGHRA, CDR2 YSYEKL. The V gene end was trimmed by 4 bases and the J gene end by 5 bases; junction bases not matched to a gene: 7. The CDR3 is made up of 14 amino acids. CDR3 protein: CASSLGLTGETQYF. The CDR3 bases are TGCGCCAGCAGCCTGGGACTAACCGGGGAGACCCAGTACTTC.

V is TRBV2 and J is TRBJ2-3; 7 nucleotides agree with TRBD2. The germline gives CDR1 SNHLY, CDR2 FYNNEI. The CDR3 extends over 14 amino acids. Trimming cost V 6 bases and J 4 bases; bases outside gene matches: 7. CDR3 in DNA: TGTGCCAGCAGCGGCGGGAGATATTCAGATACGCAGTATTTT. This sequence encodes CASSGGRYSDTQYF.

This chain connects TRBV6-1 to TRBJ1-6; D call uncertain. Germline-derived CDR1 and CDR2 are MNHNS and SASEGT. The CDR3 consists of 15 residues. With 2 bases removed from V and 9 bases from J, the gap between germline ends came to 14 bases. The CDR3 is CASSELRGSSSPLHF. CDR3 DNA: TGTGCCAGCAGTGAATTGCGGGGAAGTAGTTCACCCCTCCACTTT.